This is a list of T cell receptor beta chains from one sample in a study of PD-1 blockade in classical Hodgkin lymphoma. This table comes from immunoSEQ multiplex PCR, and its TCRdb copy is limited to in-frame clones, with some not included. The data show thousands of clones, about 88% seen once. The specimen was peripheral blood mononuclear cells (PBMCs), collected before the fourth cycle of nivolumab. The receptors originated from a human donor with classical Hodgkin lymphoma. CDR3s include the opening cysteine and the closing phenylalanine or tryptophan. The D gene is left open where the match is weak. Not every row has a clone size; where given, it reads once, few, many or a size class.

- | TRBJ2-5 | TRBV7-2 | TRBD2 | TGTGCCAGCAGCTTGAGACCTAGCGGGAGAAGGGAGACCCAGTACTTC | CASSLRPSGRRETQYF
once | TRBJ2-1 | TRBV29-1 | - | TGCAGCGCTGCCGAGAACTCCTACAATGAGCAGTTCTTC | CSAAENSYNEQFF
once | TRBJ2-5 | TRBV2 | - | TGTGCCAGCAGTAGACAGCTCCAAGAGACCCAGTACTTC | CASSRQLQETQYF
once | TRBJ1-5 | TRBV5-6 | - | TGTGCCAGCAGCTTGGACGGGAATAGCAATCAGCCCCAGCATTTT | CASSLDGNSNQPQHF
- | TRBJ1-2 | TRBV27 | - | TGTGCCAGCAGTTTGAGGGAGAACTATGGCTACACCTTC | CASSLRENYGYTF
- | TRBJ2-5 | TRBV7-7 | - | TGTGCCAGCAGCTCAGGGAGTGAGACCCAGTACTTC | CASSSGSETQYF
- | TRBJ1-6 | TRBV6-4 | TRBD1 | TGTGCCAGCAGTGAATCCGGGACAGTCAATTCACCCCTCCACTTT | CASSESGTVNSPLHF
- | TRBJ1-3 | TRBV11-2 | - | TGTGCCAGCAGCCTGACCTTCGGGGGCTCTGGAAACACCATATATTTT | CASSLTFGGSGNTIYF
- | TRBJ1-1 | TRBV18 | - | TGTGCCAGCTCACCCAGTTTTGGCACTGAAGCTTTCTTT | CASSPSFGTEAFF
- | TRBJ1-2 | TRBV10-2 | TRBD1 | TGCGCCAGCCAACTTGACAGGGGAAACTATGGCTACACCTTC | CASQLDRGNYGYTF
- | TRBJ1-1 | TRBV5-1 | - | TGCGCCAGCAGCTTCCGCCGGGGGGGTAGCACTGAAGCTTTCTTT | CASSFRRGGSTEAFF
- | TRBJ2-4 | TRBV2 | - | TGTGCCAGCAGTGAACGGGTTTACGCCAAAAACATTCAGTACTTC | CASSERVYAKNIQYF
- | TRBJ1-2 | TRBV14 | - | TGTGCCAGCAGCCAAGACAGGGGCTCCTATGGCTACACCTTC | CASSQDRGSYGYTF
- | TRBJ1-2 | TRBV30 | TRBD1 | TGTGCCTGGAGTCACTCGGGACAGGCTTATGGCTACACCTTC | CAWSHSGQAYGYTF